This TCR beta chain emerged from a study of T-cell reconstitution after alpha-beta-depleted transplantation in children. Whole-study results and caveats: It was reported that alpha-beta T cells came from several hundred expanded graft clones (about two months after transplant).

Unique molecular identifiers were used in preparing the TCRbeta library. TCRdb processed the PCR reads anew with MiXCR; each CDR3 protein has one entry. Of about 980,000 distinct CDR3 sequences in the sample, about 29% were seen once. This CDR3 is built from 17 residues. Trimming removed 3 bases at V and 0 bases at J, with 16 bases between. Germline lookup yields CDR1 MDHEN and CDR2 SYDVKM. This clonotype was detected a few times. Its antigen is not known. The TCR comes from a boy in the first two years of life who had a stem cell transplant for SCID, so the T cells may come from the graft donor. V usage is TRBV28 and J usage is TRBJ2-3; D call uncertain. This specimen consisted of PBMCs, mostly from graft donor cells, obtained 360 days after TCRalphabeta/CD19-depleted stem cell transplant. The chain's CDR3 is CASSFPSHTLSTDTQYF. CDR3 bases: TGTGCCAGCAGTTTCCCCTCCCACACTCTTAGCACAGATACGCAGTATTTT.